Listed here are 5 T cell receptor beta chains from one sample, sequenced in a study. TCRdb itself ran the RT-PCR reads through MiXCR, one entry per CDR3 protein. The repertoire holds around 700,000 distinct CDR3 sequences, approximately 14% seen once, with 3.6% in the top ten. The material sequenced was memory CD4+ T cells from blood. These receptors were collected from a female donor in good health, serving as a healthy control.

This rearrangement joins TRBV10-1 to TRBJ2-2; 7 bases align to TRBD1. Germline CDR1 and CDR2: WNHNN and SYGVQD (reference sequence). Trimming took 2 bases from V and 5 from J; bases not matched to a gene: 8. The CDR3 spans 16 residues. As DNA, the CDR3 is TGCGCCAGCAGTGAGCCCGCGACAGGGAAGACCGGGGAGCTGTTTTTT. This codes for CASSEPATGKTGELFF.

The chain couples TRBV4-3 to TRBJ2-6, with D possibly matching TRBD2 (5 bases). Trimming left V 1 base short and J 2 bases short, with 6 bases between. CDR3 length: 15 residues. Per germline, CDR1 LGHNA and CDR2 YSLEER. CDR3 bases: TGCGCCAGCAGCCAAGCGGGAACTGGGGCCAACGTCCTGACTTTC. Translation: CASSQAGTGANVLTF.

This clonotype was seen more than once but under ten times. V is TRBV20-1 and J is TRBJ2-1; 7 bases map to TRBD2. V lost 5 bases to trimming and J lost 4 bases; unmatched junction nucleotides: 8. CDR1 is DFQATT, CDR2 SNEGSKA, per germline (reference sequence). This CDR3 is built from 14 residues. The DNA of the CDR3 is TGCAGTGCTTGGGGACTACCCAATTACAATGAGCAGTTCTTC. This encodes CSAWGLPNYNEQFF.

The chain employs TRBV6-5 and TRBJ2-1; 9 nucleotides line up with TRBD2. The CDR3 is 13 amino acids. The ends lost 5 bases at V and 9 bases at J; junction bases unmatched: 5. Germline V CDR1 and CDR2: MNHEY, SVGAGI. Written as DNA, the CDR3 is TGTGCCAGCAGTGCGGGAGGGCCCGGTGAGCAGTTCTTC. Translation gives CASSAGGPGEQFF.

This rearrangement joins TRBV5-1 to TRBJ1-4; 8 nucleotides agree with TRBD1. This CDR3 contains 15 residues. Looked up from germline, CDR1 is SGHRS and CDR2 is YFSETQ. Unmatched junction bases numbered 6, after V lost 4 bases and J lost 4 bases. This CDR3 reads CASSAQGADNEKLFF. The CDR3 DNA is TGCGCCAGCAGCGCGCAGGGGGCAGATAATGAAAAACTGTTTTTT.